Listed below are T cell receptor beta chains from one sample, sequenced in a study of shared clonotypes between healthy human individuals. Data came from immunoSEQ multiplex PCR; TCRdb stores just in-frame clones and leaves some out. This table has nearly 1 million clones, about three quarters appearing once. Sequencing was carried out using memory CD4+ T cells sorted from blood. These receptors were collected from a man younger than 30 in good health. Each CDR3 is given with its conserved first and last residue. Fields, in order: J gene, clone size, D gene, V gene, CDR3 DNA, CDR3 protein. The D gene is left open where the match is weak. Part of the rows lack a size; the others show once, few, many or a class for expanded clones.

j_call: TRBJ2-7
clone_size: -
d_call: -
v_call: TRBV5-1
cdr3_nt: TGCGCCAGCAGCGAGAACTGGAACGAGCAGTACTTC
cdr3_aa: CASSENWNEQYF

j_call: TRBJ1-1
clone_size: -
d_call: -
v_call: TRBV6-6
cdr3_nt: TGTGCCAGCAGTTCCCAACATGGCACTGAAGCTTTCTTT
cdr3_aa: CASSSQHGTEAFF

j_call: TRBJ2-5
clone_size: -
d_call: -
v_call: TRBV5-1
cdr3_nt: TGCGCCAGCAGCTTGGGAGAAGAAGCGACCCAGTACTTC
cdr3_aa: CASSLGEEATQYF

j_call: TRBJ1-2
clone_size: -
d_call: -
v_call: TRBV7-9
cdr3_nt: TGTGCCAGCAGCTTAGGAATCAAAGATGGCTACACCTTC
cdr3_aa: CASSLGIKDGYTF

j_call: TRBJ1-1
clone_size: -
d_call: TRBD1
v_call: TRBV19
cdr3_nt: TGTGCCAGTAGCCCCCTTGGACAGGGGGACACTGAAGCTTTCTTT
cdr3_aa: CASSPLGQGDTEAFF

j_call: TRBJ1-1
clone_size: few
d_call: -
v_call: TRBV7-9
cdr3_nt: TGTGCCAGCAGCTTAGTTATAGCCACTGAAGCTTTCTTT
cdr3_aa: CASSLVIATEAFF

j_call: TRBJ1-2
clone_size: -
d_call: -
v_call: TRBV6-5
cdr3_nt: TGTGCCAGCAGTTACTCGAGGGGATTTGGCTACACCTTC
cdr3_aa: CASSYSRGFGYTF

j_call: TRBJ1-2
clone_size: -
d_call: -
v_call: TRBV2
cdr3_nt: TGTGCCAGCGGGGAGGATTCCAACTATGGCTACACCTTC
cdr3_aa: CASGEDSNYGYTF

j_call: TRBJ1-6
clone_size: few
d_call: -
v_call: TRBV11-2
cdr3_nt: TGTGCCAGCAGCTTACAATCGGTGGGGCTTAATTCACCCCTCCACTTT
cdr3_aa: CASSLQSVGLNSPLHF

j_call: TRBJ2-5
clone_size: -
d_call: -
v_call: TRBV6-1
cdr3_nt: TGTGCCAGCAGTGAAGGGGGGAGCCAAGAGACCCAGTACTTC
cdr3_aa: CASSEGGSQETQYF

j_call: TRBJ2-2
clone_size: few
d_call: -
v_call: TRBV5-1
cdr3_nt: TGCGCCAGCAGCCCACGCACCACAGGGAACGGGGAGCTGTTTTTT
cdr3_aa: CASSPRTTGNGELFF

j_call: TRBJ1-1
clone_size: -
d_call: -
v_call: TRBV29-1
cdr3_nt: TGCAGCGTTCAATATGGGGGCCGCCGGGAAGCTTTCTTT
cdr3_aa: CSVQYGGRREAFF

j_call: TRBJ1-1
clone_size: -
d_call: TRBD1
v_call: TRBV15
cdr3_nt: TGTGCCACCAGCAGAAATACAGGGGTGGGCACTGAAGCTTTCTTT
cdr3_aa: CATSRNTGVGTEAFF

j_call: TRBJ2-5
clone_size: -
d_call: -
v_call: TRBV11-2
cdr3_nt: TGTGCCAGCAGCCAGGGGTCCAGGGGTCTTGAGTCGTACTTC
cdr3_aa: CASSQGSRGLESYF

j_call: TRBJ2-5
clone_size: -
d_call: -
v_call: TRBV10-3
cdr3_nt: TGTGCCATCGGGGGGGCGGCGCAGACCCAGTACTTC
cdr3_aa: CAIGGAAQTQYF

j_call: TRBJ2-3
clone_size: -
d_call: TRBD2
v_call: TRBV28
cdr3_nt: TGTGCCAGCGTTCCAGCGGGGGGGTCTAGCACAGATACGCAGTATTTT
cdr3_aa: CASVPAGGSSTDTQYF

j_call: TRBJ2-5
clone_size: -
d_call: TRBD2
v_call: TRBV10-2
cdr3_nt: TGCGCCAGCAGTGAGTACACTAGCGGGCCTCAAGAGACCCAGTACTTC
cdr3_aa: CASSEYTSGPQETQYF

j_call: TRBJ2-7
clone_size: -
d_call: TRBD1
v_call: TRBV7-2
cdr3_nt: TGTGCCAGCAGCTTAGGGACAGGGGTGTACGAGCAGTACTTC
cdr3_aa: CASSLGTGVYEQYF

j_call: TRBJ2-7
clone_size: -
d_call: TRBD1
v_call: TRBV28
cdr3_nt: TGTGCCAGCACCCCGGGACAGGGAAACTACGAGCAGTACTTC
cdr3_aa: CASTPGQGNYEQYF

j_call: TRBJ1-4
clone_size: -
d_call: -
v_call: TRBV14
cdr3_nt: TGTGCCAGCAGTCGAGGGGCTAATGAAAAACTGTTTTTT
cdr3_aa: CASSRGANEKLFF

j_call: TRBJ1-2
clone_size: -
d_call: TRBD1
v_call: TRBV7-2
cdr3_nt: TGTGCCAGCACTAAACAGGGAGGGACAGGGGCACTCTATGGCTACACCTTC
cdr3_aa: CASTKQGGTGALYGYTF

j_call: TRBJ1-4
clone_size: -
d_call: TRBD1
v_call: TRBV6-5
cdr3_nt: TGTGCCAGCAGTCCCGGGACAGGGGGCAGAAAACTGTTTTTT
cdr3_aa: CASSPGTGGRKLFF

j_call: TRBJ1-5
clone_size: few
d_call: -
v_call: TRBV30
cdr3_nt: TGTGCCTGGAGTGACAGCAATCAGCCCCAGCATTTT
cdr3_aa: CAWSDSNQPQHF

j_call: TRBJ1-1
clone_size: -
d_call: -
v_call: TRBV19
cdr3_nt: TGTGCCAGTAGTTCGGGGGACACTGAAGCTTTCTTT
cdr3_aa: CASSSGDTEAFF

j_call: TRBJ1-6
clone_size: -
d_call: -
v_call: TRBV5-8
cdr3_nt: TGTGCCAGCAGCCCTCGGGGGTTCTACAATTCACCCCTCCACTTT
cdr3_aa: CASSPRGFYNSPLHF

j_call: TRBJ1-4
clone_size: -
d_call: -
v_call: TRBV6-1
cdr3_nt: TGTGCCAGCAGTGCCCAGGGTAAAGTAAATGAAAAACTGTTTTTT
cdr3_aa: CASSAQGKVNEKLFF

j_call: TRBJ1-5
clone_size: -
d_call: -
v_call: TRBV2
cdr3_nt: TGTGCCAGCAGTGGACTAGGAATCCGAAATCAGCCCCAGCATTTT
cdr3_aa: CASSGLGIRNQPQHF

j_call: TRBJ1-6
clone_size: -
d_call: -
v_call: TRBV7-8
cdr3_nt: TGTGCCAGCAGCTCGAGAATAGGAGGGGGCTCCTATAATTCACCCCTCCACTTT
cdr3_aa: CASSSRIGGGSYNSPLHF

j_call: TRBJ1-1
clone_size: -
d_call: -
v_call: TRBV5-6
cdr3_nt: TGTGCCAGCAGTCTCCGGGTGGGGTGGACAGAAGCTTTCTTT
cdr3_aa: CASSLRVGWTEAFF

j_call: TRBJ2-5
clone_size: -
d_call: -
v_call: TRBV7-9
cdr3_nt: TGTGCCAGCAGCCCACAGAGGGGCCAAGAGACCCAGTACTTC
cdr3_aa: CASSPQRGQETQYF

j_call: TRBJ1-1
clone_size: -
d_call: TRBD1
v_call: TRBV6-5
cdr3_nt: TGTGCCAGCAGACGATCAGGGGGCATAGGCACTGAAGCTTTCTTT
cdr3_aa: CASRRSGGIGTEAFF

j_call: TRBJ2-3
clone_size: -
d_call: TRBD1
v_call: TRBV5-1
cdr3_nt: TGCGCCAGCAGCTACGGACAGGACACAGATACGCAGTATTTT
cdr3_aa: CASSYGQDTDTQYF

j_call: TRBJ2-7
clone_size: -
d_call: -
v_call: TRBV5-1
cdr3_nt: TGCGCCAGCAGCGGCACTAGTCCCTACGAGCAGTACTTC
cdr3_aa: CASSGTSPYEQYF

j_call: TRBJ2-1
clone_size: -
d_call: TRBD2
v_call: TRBV6-5
cdr3_nt: TGTGCCAGCAGTTACTCGACTAGCGGGTACAATGAGCAGTTCTTC
cdr3_aa: CASSYSTSGYNEQFF

j_call: TRBJ2-1
clone_size: -
d_call: TRBD2
v_call: TRBV5-1
cdr3_nt: TGCGCCAGCAGCTTGGGAACTAGCGGATACTACAATGAGCAGTTCTTC
cdr3_aa: CASSLGTSGYYNEQFF

j_call: TRBJ2-7
clone_size: once
d_call: -
v_call: TRBV7-9
cdr3_nt: TGTGCCAGCAGCCAGCGAAGCTCCTACGAGCAGTACTTC
cdr3_aa: CASSQRSSYEQYF

j_call: TRBJ2-3
clone_size: -
d_call: -
v_call: TRBV29-1
cdr3_nt: TGCAGCGTGAGGACCTTGGCAGATACGCAGTATTTT
cdr3_aa: CSVRTLADTQYF

j_call: TRBJ1-1
clone_size: -
d_call: -
v_call: TRBV5-5
cdr3_nt: TGTGCCAGCAGCCCCCGTTGGGGGCCCGAGAACACTGAAGCTTTCTTT
cdr3_aa: CASSPRWGPENTEAFF

j_call: TRBJ1-2
clone_size: -
d_call: -
v_call: TRBV21-1
cdr3_nt: TGTGCCAGCAGAGGGGGGGAGCATGGCTACACCTTC
cdr3_aa: CASRGGEHGYTF

j_call: TRBJ2-1
clone_size: -
d_call: -
v_call: TRBV15
cdr3_nt: TGTGCCACCAGCAGAGATAGACAGAATGAGCAGTTCTTC
cdr3_aa: CATSRDRQNEQFF

j_call: TRBJ2-2
clone_size: -
d_call: -
v_call: TRBV25-1
cdr3_nt: TGTGCCAGCAGTGATTCTCACTGGGGAGACAACACCGGGGAGCTGTTTTTT
cdr3_aa: CASSDSHWGDNTGELFF

j_call: TRBJ1-2
clone_size: -
d_call: -
v_call: TRBV7-9
cdr3_nt: TGTGCCAGCAGCTCCCCGGCGGGAATTGGCTATGGCTACACCTTC
cdr3_aa: CASSSPAGIGYGYTF

j_call: TRBJ1-6
clone_size: few
d_call: -
v_call: TRBV21-1
cdr3_nt: TGTGCCAGCCCGCGGTTCGCACCCCTCCACTTT
cdr3_aa: CASPRFAPLHF

j_call: TRBJ2-7
clone_size: -
d_call: -
v_call: TRBV7-9
cdr3_nt: TGTGCCAGCAGCTTAGCGTGGGGGCGTAACGAGCAGTACTTC
cdr3_aa: CASSLAWGRNEQYF

j_call: TRBJ2-7
clone_size: -
d_call: -
v_call: TRBV30
cdr3_nt: TGTGCCTGGAGTGTATCCGGGGTGACCTACGAGCAGTACTTC
cdr3_aa: CAWSVSGVTYEQYF

j_call: TRBJ1-6
clone_size: -
d_call: TRBD1
v_call: TRBV4-3
cdr3_nt: TGCGCCAGCAGCCTGACAGGGGGCAATTCACCCCTCCACTTT
cdr3_aa: CASSLTGGNSPLHF

j_call: TRBJ1-2
clone_size: -
d_call: -
v_call: TRBV7-2
cdr3_nt: TGTGCCAGCAGCTTAGGGGGGGCGGCCCATGGCTACACCTTC
cdr3_aa: CASSLGGAAHGYTF

j_call: TRBJ2-1
clone_size: -
d_call: TRBD1
v_call: TRBV6-1
cdr3_nt: TGTGCCATAGGACAGGGGAGAGAGCAGTTCTTC
cdr3_aa: CAIGQGREQFF